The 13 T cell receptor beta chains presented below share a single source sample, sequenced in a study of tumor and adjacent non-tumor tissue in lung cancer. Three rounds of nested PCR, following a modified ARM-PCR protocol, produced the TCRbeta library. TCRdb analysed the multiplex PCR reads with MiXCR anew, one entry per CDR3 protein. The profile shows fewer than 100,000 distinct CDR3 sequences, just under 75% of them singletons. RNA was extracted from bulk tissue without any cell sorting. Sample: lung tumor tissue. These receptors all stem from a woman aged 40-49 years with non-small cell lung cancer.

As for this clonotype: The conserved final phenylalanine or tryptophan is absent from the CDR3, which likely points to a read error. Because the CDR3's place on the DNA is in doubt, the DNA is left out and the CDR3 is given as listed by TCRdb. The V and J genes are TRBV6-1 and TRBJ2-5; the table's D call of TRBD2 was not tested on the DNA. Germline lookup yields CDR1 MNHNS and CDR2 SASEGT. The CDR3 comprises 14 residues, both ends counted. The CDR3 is CASSAGTSGGRHYL.

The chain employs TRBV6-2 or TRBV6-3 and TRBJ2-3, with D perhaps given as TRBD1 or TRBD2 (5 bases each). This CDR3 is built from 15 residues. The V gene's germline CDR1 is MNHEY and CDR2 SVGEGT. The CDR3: CTNTLGSGRGGTQYF. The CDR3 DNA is TGTACCAACACTTTGGGCTCGGGGCGAGGTGGTACGCAGTATTTT.

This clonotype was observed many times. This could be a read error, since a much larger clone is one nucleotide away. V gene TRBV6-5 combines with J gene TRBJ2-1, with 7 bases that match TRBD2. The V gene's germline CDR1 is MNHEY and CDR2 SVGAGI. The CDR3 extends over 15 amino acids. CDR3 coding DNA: TGTGTCAGCAGGGCTAGCGGTCCTTCCTACAATGAGCAGTTCTTC. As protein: CVSRASGPSYNEQFF.

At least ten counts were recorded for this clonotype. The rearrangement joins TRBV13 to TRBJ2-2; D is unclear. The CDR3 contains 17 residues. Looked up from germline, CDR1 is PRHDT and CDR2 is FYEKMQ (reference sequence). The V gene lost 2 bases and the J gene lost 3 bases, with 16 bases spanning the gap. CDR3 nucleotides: TGTGCCAGCAGCTTATCAAAGAATCAAAGGTACACCGGGGAGCTGTTTTTT. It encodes CASSLSKNQRYTGELFF.

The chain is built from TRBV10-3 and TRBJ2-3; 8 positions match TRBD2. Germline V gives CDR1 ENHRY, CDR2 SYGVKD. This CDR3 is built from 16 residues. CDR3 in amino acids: CVTRPPGLGSTDTQYF. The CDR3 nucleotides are TGTGTCACACGTCCCCCGGGACTAGGAAGCACAGATACGCAGTATTTT.

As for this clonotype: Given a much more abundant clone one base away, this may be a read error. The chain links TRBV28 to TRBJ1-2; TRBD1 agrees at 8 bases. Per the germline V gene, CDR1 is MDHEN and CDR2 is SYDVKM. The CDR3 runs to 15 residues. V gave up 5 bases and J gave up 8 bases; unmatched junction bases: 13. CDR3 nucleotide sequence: TGTGCCAGCAGTATTCACCAGACAGGGGTACGAGGCTACACCTTC. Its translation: CASSIHQTGVRGYTF.

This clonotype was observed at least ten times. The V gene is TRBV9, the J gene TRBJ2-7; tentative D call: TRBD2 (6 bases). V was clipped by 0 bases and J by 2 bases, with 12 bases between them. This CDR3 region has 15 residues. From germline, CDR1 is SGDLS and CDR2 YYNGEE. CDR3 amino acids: CASSVGSGKTYEQYF. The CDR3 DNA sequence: TGTGCCAGCAGCGTAGGTAGCGGAAAGACCTACGAGCAGTACTTC.

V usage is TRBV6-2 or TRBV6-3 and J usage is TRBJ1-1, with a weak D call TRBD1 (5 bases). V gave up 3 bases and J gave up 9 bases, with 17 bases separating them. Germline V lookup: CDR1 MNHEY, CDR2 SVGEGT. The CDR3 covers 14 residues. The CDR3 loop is CASSYGGTRIQAFF. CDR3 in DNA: TGTGCCAGCAGTTATGGGGGGACCAGAATACAAGCTTTCTTT.

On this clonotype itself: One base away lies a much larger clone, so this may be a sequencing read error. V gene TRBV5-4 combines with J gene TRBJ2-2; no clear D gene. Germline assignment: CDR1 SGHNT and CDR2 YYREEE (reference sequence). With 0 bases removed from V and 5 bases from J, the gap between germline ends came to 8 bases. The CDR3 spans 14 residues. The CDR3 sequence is CASSLDAETGELFF. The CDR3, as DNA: TGTGCCAGCAGCTTGGACGCTGAGACCGGGGAGCTGTTTTTT.

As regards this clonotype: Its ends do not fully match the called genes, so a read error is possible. The CDR3 DNA reads TGTGCCAGCAGCTCGGGACAGGGACTTGGGAACACTGAACCTTTCTTT. It encodes CASSSGQGLGNTEPFF. The chain recombines TRBV13 with TRBJ1-1; 9 bases align to TRBD1. The CDR3 covers 16 residues. Germline V gene data show CDR1 as PRHDT and CDR2 as FYEKMQ (reference sequence).

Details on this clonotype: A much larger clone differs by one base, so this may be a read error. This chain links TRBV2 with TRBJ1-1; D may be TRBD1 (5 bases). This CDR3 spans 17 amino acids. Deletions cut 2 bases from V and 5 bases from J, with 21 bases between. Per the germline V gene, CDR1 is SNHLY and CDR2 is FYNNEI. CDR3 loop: CASSEPLLGAILTEAFF. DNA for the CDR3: TGTGCCAGCAGTGAACCGCTCTTAGGGGCTATTTTAACTGAAGCTTTCTTT.

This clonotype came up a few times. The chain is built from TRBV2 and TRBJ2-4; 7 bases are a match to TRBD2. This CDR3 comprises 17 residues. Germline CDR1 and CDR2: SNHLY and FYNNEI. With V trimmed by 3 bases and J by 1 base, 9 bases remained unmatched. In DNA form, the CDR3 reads TGTGCCAGCAGTGAGGGGGGGGGAGGGGTTGCCAAAAACATTCAGTACTTC. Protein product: CASSEGGGGVAKNIQYF. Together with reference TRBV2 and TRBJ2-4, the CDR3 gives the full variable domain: EPEVTQTPSHQVTQMGQEVILRCVPISNHLYFYWYRQILGQKVEFLVSFYNNEISEKSEIFDDQFSVERPDGSNFTLKIRSTKLEDSAMYFCASSEGGGGVAKNIQYFGAGTRLSVL.

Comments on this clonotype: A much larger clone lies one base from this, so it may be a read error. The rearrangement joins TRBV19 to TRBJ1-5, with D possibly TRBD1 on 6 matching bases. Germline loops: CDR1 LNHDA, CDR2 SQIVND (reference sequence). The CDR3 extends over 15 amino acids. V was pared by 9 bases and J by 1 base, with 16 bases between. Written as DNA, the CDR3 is TGTGCCAGCCGCTATTCAGGGGTGAGCAATCAGCCCCAGCATTTT. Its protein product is CASRYSGVSNQPQHF. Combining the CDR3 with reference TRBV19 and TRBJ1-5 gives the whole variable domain DGGITQSPKYLFRKEGQNVTLSCEQNLNHDAMYWYRQDPGQGLRLIYYSQIVNDFQKGDIAEGYSVSREKKESFPLTVTSAQKNPTAFYLCASRYSGVSNQPQHFGDGTRLSIL.